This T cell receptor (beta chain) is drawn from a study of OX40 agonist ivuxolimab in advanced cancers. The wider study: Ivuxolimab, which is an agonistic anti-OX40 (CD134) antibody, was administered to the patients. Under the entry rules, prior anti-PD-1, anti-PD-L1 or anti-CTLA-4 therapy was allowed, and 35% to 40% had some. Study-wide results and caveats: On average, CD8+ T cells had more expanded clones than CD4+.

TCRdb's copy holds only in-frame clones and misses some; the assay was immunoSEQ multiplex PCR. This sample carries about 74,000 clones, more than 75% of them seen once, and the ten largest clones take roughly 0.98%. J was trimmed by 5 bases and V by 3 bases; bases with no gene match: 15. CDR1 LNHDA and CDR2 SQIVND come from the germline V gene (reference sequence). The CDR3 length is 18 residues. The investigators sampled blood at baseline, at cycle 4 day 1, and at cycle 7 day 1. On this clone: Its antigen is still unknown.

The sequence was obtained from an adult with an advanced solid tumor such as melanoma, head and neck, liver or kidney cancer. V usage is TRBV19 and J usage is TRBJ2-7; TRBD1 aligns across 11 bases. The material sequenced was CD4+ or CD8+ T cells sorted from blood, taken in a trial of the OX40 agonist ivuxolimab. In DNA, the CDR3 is TGTGCCAGTAGTATGACTCCCCGAAAAGGACAGGGGGCCCACGAGCAGTACTTC. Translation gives CASSMTPRKGQGAHEQYF.